This T cell receptor beta chain was retrieved from a study of cytomegalovirus exposure and HLA in healthy donors. General study points: Testing in vitro showed a few CMV-associated chains specific for CMV antigens. The authors enumerated some 170 TCR beta chains as linked to cytomegalovirus. The study dropped some indistinguishable V segments, TRBV6-2 and TRBV6-3 among them. CMV serostatus was the sole immune exposure information available.

The PCR employed 60 Vbeta primers together with 13 Jbeta primers. Produced via immunoSEQ multiplex PCR; TCRdb's table is partial and in-frame only. This table has roughly 120,000 clones, around three quarters appearing once. Details on this clone: Antigen: not known.

This CDR3 spans 15 amino acids. The junction had 5 bases not matched to a gene; V was cut back by 5 bases and J by 2 bases. Germline loops: CDR1 LNHNV, CDR2 YYDKDF (reference sequence). The clonotype comes from a man in his thirties or forties in good health and CMV-seropositive. Material for sequencing was PBMCs. The chain uses TRBV15 and TRBJ2-3; 9 bases line up with TRBD2. The CDR3 nucleotides read TGTGCCACCAGCGGCGGGGGGGCGGACACAGATACGCAGTATTTT. Its translation: CATSGGGADTDTQYF.